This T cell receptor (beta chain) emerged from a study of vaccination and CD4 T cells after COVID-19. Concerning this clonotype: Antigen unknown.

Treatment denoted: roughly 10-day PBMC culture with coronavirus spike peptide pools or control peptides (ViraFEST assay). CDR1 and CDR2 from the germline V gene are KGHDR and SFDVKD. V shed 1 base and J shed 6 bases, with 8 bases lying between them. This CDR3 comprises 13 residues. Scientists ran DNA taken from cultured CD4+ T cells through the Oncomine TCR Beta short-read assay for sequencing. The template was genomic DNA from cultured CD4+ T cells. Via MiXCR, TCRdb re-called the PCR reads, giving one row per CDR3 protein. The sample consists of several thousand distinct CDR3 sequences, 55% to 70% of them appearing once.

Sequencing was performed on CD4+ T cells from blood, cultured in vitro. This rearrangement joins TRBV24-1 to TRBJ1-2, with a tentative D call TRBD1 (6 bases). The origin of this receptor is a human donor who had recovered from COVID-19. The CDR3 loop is CATSDLTGNGYTF. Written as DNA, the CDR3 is TGTGCCACCAGTGATTTAACAGGGAATGGCTACACCTTC.